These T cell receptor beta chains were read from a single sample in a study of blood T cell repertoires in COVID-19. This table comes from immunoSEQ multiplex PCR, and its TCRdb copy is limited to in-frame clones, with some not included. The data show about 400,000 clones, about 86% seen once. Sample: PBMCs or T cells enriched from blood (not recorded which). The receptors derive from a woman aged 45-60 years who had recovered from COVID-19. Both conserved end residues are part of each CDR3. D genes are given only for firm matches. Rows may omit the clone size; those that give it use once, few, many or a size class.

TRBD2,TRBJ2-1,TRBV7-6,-,CASSLEAGGLNNEQFF,TGTGCCAGCAGCTTAGAAGCGGGGGGCCTAAACAATGAGCAGTTCTTC
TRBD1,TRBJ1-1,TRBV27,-,CASSGGGGHLNTEAFF,TGTGCCAGCTCAGGGGGTGGGGGGCACCTCAACACTGAAGCTTTCTTT
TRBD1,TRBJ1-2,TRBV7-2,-,CASSLEVDRGNTF,TGTGCCAGCAGCTTAGAGGTTGACAGGGGAAACACCTTC
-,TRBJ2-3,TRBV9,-,CASSVGGEATQYF,TGTGCCAGCAGCGTAGGGGGGGAGGCTACGCAGTATTTT
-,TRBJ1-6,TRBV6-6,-,CASGGGGLSLNSPLHF,TGTGCCAGCGGGGGGGGCGGGCTCTCCCTTAATTCACCCCTCCACTTT
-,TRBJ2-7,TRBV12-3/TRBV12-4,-,CASRAGQGGEQYF,TGTGCCAGCAGGGCAGGGCAGGGCGGCGAGCAGTACTTC
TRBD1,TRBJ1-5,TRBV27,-,CASSPTGGSQPQHF,TGTGCCAGCAGTCCGACAGGGGGCTCTCAGCCCCAGCATTTT
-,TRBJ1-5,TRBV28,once,CASSLWTGNQPQHF,TGTGCCAGCAGTTTATGGACAGGCAATCAGCCCCAGCATTTT
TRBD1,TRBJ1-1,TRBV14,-,CASSQGDRTLNTEAFF,TGTGCCAGCAGCCAAGGGGACAGAACCCTGAACACTGAAGCTTTCTTT
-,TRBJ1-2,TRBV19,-,CASRRAVDGYTF,TGTGCCAGTAGGAGAGCGGTGGATGGCTACACCTTC
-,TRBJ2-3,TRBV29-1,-,CSVDPTGQRVTQYF,TGCAGCGTTGACCCGACAGGACAACGTGTTACGCAGTATTTT
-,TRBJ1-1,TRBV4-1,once,CASSQGFGGTEAFF,TGCGCCAGCAGCCAAGGTTTCGGGGGGACTGAAGCTTTCTTT
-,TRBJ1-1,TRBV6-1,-,CASSEVRGEAFF,TGTGCCAGCAGTGAAGTTAGGGGGGAAGCTTTCTTT
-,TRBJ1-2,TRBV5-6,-,CASSLRVGRVVGYTF,TGTGCCAGCAGCTTGAGGGTTGGCAGGGTCGTCGGCTACACCTTC
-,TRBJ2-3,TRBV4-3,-,CASAGGAYDPDTQYF,TGCGCCAGCGCCGGAGGGGCCTACGACCCAGATACGCAGTATTTT
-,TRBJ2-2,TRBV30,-,CAWSQPGRNGELFF,TGTGCCTGGTCTCAGCCGGGGAGGAACGGGGAGCTGTTTTTT
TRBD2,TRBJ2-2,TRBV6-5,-,CASRLAGAYTGELFF,TGTGCCAGCAGACTAGCGGGGGCCTACACCGGGGAGCTGTTTTTT
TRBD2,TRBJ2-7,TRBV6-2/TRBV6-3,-,CASSPYGAGVYEQYF,TGTGCCAGCAGTCCATATGGGGCGGGGGTCTACGAGCAGTACTTC
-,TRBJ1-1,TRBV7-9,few,CASSLDTVDTEAFF,TGTGCCAGCAGCTTAGATACGGTGGACACTGAAGCTTTCTTT
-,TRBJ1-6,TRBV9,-,CASSVGQASPLHF,TGTGCCAGCAGCGTAGGACAGGCTTCACCCCTCCACTTT
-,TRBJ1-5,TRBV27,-,CASSAQGRNQPQHF,TGTGCCAGCAGCGCACAGGGACGCAATCAGCCCCAGCATTTT
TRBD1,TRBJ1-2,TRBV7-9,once,CASRGQGDGYTF,TGTGCCAGCAGGGGACAGGGGGATGGCTACACCTTC
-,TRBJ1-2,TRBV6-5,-,CASSRRPESYGYTF,TGTGCCAGCAGCCGTCGCCCCGAGTCCTATGGCTACACCTTC
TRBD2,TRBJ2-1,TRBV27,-,CASRGGGLYNEQFF,TGTGCCAGCAGAGGCGGGGGGCTTTACAATGAGCAGTTCTTC
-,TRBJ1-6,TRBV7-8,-,CASSDTGSPLHF,TGTGCCAGCAGCGATACAGGTTCACCCCTCCACTTT
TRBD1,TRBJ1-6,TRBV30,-,CALSGQGSSPLHF,TGTGCCTTATCGGGACAGGGTAGTTCACCCCTCCACTTT
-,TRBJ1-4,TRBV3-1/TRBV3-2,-,CASSQDYRGYEKLFF,TGTGCCAGCAGCCAAGATTATCGGGGGTATGAAAAACTGTTTTTT
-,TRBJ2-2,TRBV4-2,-,CASSPRTGLEYPALFF,TGTGCCAGCAGCCCACGTACGGGACTCGAGTACCCGGCGCTGTTTTTT
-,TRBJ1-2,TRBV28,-,CATNPGTQNYGYTF,TGTGCCACAAACCCTGGGACACAAAACTATGGCTACACCTTC
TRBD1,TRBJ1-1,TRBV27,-,CASSQQSPRGYTEAFF,TGTGCCAGCAGTCAGCAATCGCCCAGGGGGTACACTGAAGCTTTCTTT
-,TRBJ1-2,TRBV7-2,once,CASSSTTGQLYGYTF,TGTGCCAGCAGCTCGACGACAGGACAGCTCTATGGCTACACCTTC
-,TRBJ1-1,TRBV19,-,CASSIGQGSMNTEAFF,TGTGCCAGTAGTATCGGGCAGGGTTCCATGAACACTGAAGCTTTCTTT
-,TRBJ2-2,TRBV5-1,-,CASSSRGEVNTGELFF,TGCGCCAGCAGCTCCAGGGGTGAGGTGAACACCGGGGAGCTGTTTTTT
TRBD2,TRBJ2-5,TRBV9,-,CASSETSGGETQYF,TGTGCCAGCAGCGAAACTAGCGGGGGGGAGACCCAGTACTTC
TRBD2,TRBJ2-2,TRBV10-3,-,CATTSGGPRNTGELFF,TGTGCCACCACTAGCGGGGGGCCGAGGAACACCGGGGAGCTGTTTTTT
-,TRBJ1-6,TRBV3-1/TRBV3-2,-,CASHFSSLRWNSPLHF,TGTGCCAGCCACTTTTCCTCCCTCCGATGGAATTCACCCCTCCACTTT
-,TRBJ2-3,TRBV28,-,CASRPDGTDTQYF,TGTGCCAGCAGGCCAGACGGGACAGATACGCAGTATTTT
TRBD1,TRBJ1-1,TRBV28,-,CASRPPTGAGNTEAFF,TGTGCCAGCAGGCCTCCGACAGGGGCCGGGAACACTGAAGCTTTCTTT
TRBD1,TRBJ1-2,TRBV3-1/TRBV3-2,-,CASLSPTGTGLYGYTF,TGTGCCAGCCTATCACCGACCGGGACAGGGCTCTATGGCTACACCTTC
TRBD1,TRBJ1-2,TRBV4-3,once,CASSQEWRGRVGYTF,TGCGCCAGCAGCCAAGAATGGAGGGGGCGAGTCGGCTACACCTTC
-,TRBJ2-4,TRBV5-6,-,CASSLLSGSLAKNIQYF,TGTGCCAGCAGCTTGTTGTCAGGGTCCCTGGCCAAAAACATTCAGTACTTC